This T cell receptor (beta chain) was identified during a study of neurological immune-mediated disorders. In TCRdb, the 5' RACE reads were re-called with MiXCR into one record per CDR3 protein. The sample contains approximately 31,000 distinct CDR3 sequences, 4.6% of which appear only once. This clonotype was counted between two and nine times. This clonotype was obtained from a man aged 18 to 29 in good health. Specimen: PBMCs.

CDR3 coding DNA: TGTGCCAGCTCACGCCAAGAGTACCAAGAGACCCAGTACTTC. Translated, it gives CASSRQEYQETQYF. V gene TRBV18 combines with J gene TRBJ2-5; no clear D. Looked up from germline, CDR1 is KGHSH and CDR2 is LQKENI. With 4 bases removed from V and 0 bases from J, the gap between germline ends came to 9 bases. This CDR3 region has 14 residues.